Following are 5 T cell receptor beta chains from one sample sequenced in a study of blood T cell repertoires in COVID-19 (dated by TCRdb to 2020 to 2022). Libraries were constructed by the immunoSEQ multiplex PCR assay. In TCRdb, the immuneACCESS table is reduced to in-frame sequences with V and J assigned. These tables do not hold every clone; where another copy was compared, an unresolved V gene accounts for under half, and the others remain unexplained. The sample table contains some 350,000 clones; only one count was recorded for roughly 86% of them. About 5% of the sample rests with the top ten. The sample consisted of PBMCs or T cells enriched from blood (not recorded which). The source of these receptors is a woman aged 25-40 years who had recovered from COVID-19.

The CDR3 DNA reads TGTGCCAGCAGCTTGGACAGGGATTTGCCTGAAGCTTTCTTT. Protein sequence: CASSLDRDLPEAFF. The genes are TRBV7-2 and TRBJ1-1; 8 bases align to TRBD1. The J segment lost 6 bases and the V segment lost 3 bases, leaving 6 bases of the junction unmatched. Germline CDR1 is SGHTA and CDR2 is FQGNSA. The CDR3 contains 14 residues.

This clone was counted between two and nine times. The CDR3 coding sequence is TGTGCCAGCAGCTTAGCGATGACAACCCTCCACTTT. Encoded protein: CASSLAMTTLHF. The chain links TRBV7-2 to TRBJ1-6; no firm D call. The germline V and J ends were trimmed by 0 bases and 14 bases, with 8 bases remaining between them. Germline lookup yields CDR1 SGHTA and CDR2 FQGNSA. CDR3 length: 12 residues.

The chain is built from TRBV5-1 and TRBJ2-2, with D perhaps matching TRBD1 (5 bases). Looked up from germline, CDR1 is SGHRS and CDR2 is YFSETQ. CDR3 size: 16 residues. V was pared by 1 base and J by 0 bases, with 10 bases between. The CDR3, as DNA: TGCGCCAGCAGCTTGTATGGGGCTTCGAACACCGGGGAGCTGTTTTTT. Translated, it gives CASSLYGASNTGELFF. Full variable domain (rest looked up from reference TRBV5-1 and TRBJ2-2): KAGVTQTPRYLIKTRGQQVTLSCSPISGHRSVSWYQQTPGQGLQFLFEYFSETQRNKGNFPGRFSGRQFSNSRSEMNVSTLELGDSALYLCASSLYGASNTGELFFGEGSRLTVL.

The chain joins TRBV5-4 to TRBJ2-1, with D unclear. Germline loops: CDR1 SGHNT, CDR2 YYREEE (reference sequence). Trimming shortened V by 4 bases and J by 8 bases, and 16 bases separated the two germline ends. CDR3 size: 14 residues. In nucleotides, the CDR3 is TGTGCCAGCAGCCCCTGGCTCCGGGTCGATGAGCAGTTCTTC. Its protein is CASSPWLRVDEQFF.

V gene TRBV29-1 combines with J gene TRBJ1-1; tentatively, D is TRBD1 (5 bases). There are 13 residues in the CDR3. The germline gives CDR1 SQVTM, CDR2 ANQGSEA. Deletions cut 6 bases from V and 6 bases from J, with 17 bases between. The CDR3 DNA reads as TGCAGCGTCGCAAGCGGTGGGGGGGCTGAAGCTTTCTTT. It codes for CSVASGGGAEAFF.